These 30 T cell receptor beta chains originate from one sample sequenced in a study of blood T cell repertoires in COVID-19. The repertoire was sequenced with immunoSEQ multiplex PCR; TCRdb's copy has only in-frame clones and lacks some. The data hold more than 75,000 clones, with around 80% observed a single time. Sequencing used peripheral blood. All receptors derive from a human donor in a cohort sampled during active COVID-19.

This clone was picked up one time. This chain connects TRBV19 to TRBJ2-3; D is undetermined. This CDR3 has 15 amino acids. CDR1 is LNHDA, CDR2 SQIVND, per germline (reference sequence). Between the trimmed V and J ends, which lost 3 bases and 2 bases, there was a span of 12 bases. DNA of the CDR3: TGTGCCAGTAGTATTAACAGCTATGCCACAGATACGCAGTATTTT. It yields the protein CASSINSYATDTQYF.

This clone was seen just once. The chain is built from TRBV24-1 and TRBJ2-3, with 8 bases identical to TRBD2. Trimming took 5 bases from V and 0 from J; bases not matched to a gene: 3. Germline loops: CDR1 KGHDR, CDR2 SFDVKD. This CDR3 is built from 15 residues. Written as DNA, the CDR3 is TGTGCCACCAGTGTAGCGGGGCTCAGCACAGATACGCAGTATTTT. Residues: CATSVAGLSTDTQYF.

The J gene is TRBJ1-5, the V gene TRBV2; 7 bases map to TRBD1. This CDR3 has 20 residues. The ends lost 3 bases at V and 2 bases at J; junction bases unmatched: 19. The germline V gene encodes CDR1 SNHLY and CDR2 FYNNEI. The CDR3 DNA follows: TGTGCCAGCAGTGATATTCTCGGCGCAGGGGGAAATCACCGCAATCAGCCCCAGCATTTT. Residues: CASSDILGAGGNHRNQPQHF. Looking up the rest from reference TRBV2 and TRBJ1-5 gives the full variable domain: EPEVTQTPSHQVTQMGQEVILRCVPISNHLYFYWYRQILGQKVEFLVSFYNNEISEKSEIFDDQFSVERPDGSNFTLKIRSTKLEDSAMYFCASSDILGAGGNHRNQPQHFGDGTRLSIL.

V and J are TRBV27 and TRBJ1-2; 8 positions agree with TRBD1. The length of the CDR3 is 15 residues. Germline values: CDR1 MNHEY, CDR2 SMNVEV (reference sequence). Trimming took 2 bases from V and 9 from J; bases not matched to a gene: 11. The DNA for the CDR3 is TGTGCCAGCAGTTTACGTCCAGGGGGCTTTATAAGCTACACCTTC. This codes for CASSLRPGGFISYTF.

The rearrangement links TRBV28 to TRBJ1-1; 8 nucleotides align to TRBD1. Germline lookup yields CDR1 MDHEN and CDR2 SYDVKM. V gave up 6 bases and J gave up 8 bases; unmatched junction bases: 26. The CDR3 length is 19 residues. CDR3 in amino acids: CASRTPGQVMVGFLKEAFF. CDR3 DNA sequence: TGTGCCAGCAGGACCCCGGGACAGGTTATGGTGGGATTTCTCAAGGAAGCTTTCTTT.

This sequence joins TRBV4-1 and TRBJ1-6, with D maybe TRBD1 (5 bases). The germline CDR1 and CDR2 sequences are MGHRA and YSYEKL. The CDR3 contains 18 residues. V dropped 0 bases and J dropped 8 bases, with 20 bases sitting between them. The CDR3 region is CASSQDAGGMGVYSPLHF. In nucleotides, the CDR3 is TGCGCCAGCAGCCAAGATGCCGGGGGAATGGGGGTGTATTCACCCCTCCACTTT.

The chain employs TRBV4-2 and TRBJ2-7, with 7 nucleotides matching TRBD1. The CDR3 is 16 amino acids. The trim removed 0 bases at V and 2 bases at J, leaving 7 bases unmatched. The germline CDR1 and CDR2 sequences are LGHNA and YNFKEQ. CDR3 coding DNA: TGTGCCAGCAGCCAAGATTACTTCAGGGGGACCTACGAGCAGTACTTC. Amino acid sequence: CASSQDYFRGTYEQYF.

This clone was detected only once. This sequence joins TRBV6-6 and TRBJ1-1; D remains unclear. V lost 2 bases to trimming and J lost 3 bases, with 10 bases between them. Germline lookup yields CDR1 MNHNY and CDR2 SVGAGI (reference sequence). The CDR3 spans 14 residues. The CDR3 bases are TGTGCCAGCAGTTACGGAAGCGGTCACACTGAAGCTTTCTTT. This encodes CASSYGSGHTEAFF.

The chain links TRBV5-1 to TRBJ2-6; D is ambiguous. Germline V gene lookup returns CDR1 SGHRS and CDR2 YFSETQ. The CDR3 length is 16 residues. Trimming shortened V by 0 bases and J by 1 base, and 8 bases separated the two germline ends. The CDR3 here is CASSLEAGSGANVLTF. The CDR3 DNA reads as TGCGCCAGCAGCTTGGAGGCCGGGTCTGGGGCCAACGTCCTGACTTTC. The full variable domain, its missing parts supplied by reference TRBV5-1 and TRBJ2-6, is KAGVTQTPRYLIKTRGQQVTLSCSPISGHRSVSWYQQTPGQGLQFLFEYFSETQRNKGNFPGRFSGRQFSNSRSEMNVSTLELGDSALYLCASSLEAGSGANVLTFGAGSRLTVL.

The chain has TRBV2 and TRBJ1-5; 10 bases are a match to TRBD1. Looked up from germline, CDR1 is SNHLY and CDR2 is FYNNEI. V trimming: 8 bases; J trimming: 6 bases; junction bases outside the gene matches: 4. This CDR3 is built from 13 residues. CDR3 in DNA: TGTGCCAGCGTCGGACAGGGGGGTCAGCCCCAGCATTTT. It yields the protein CASVGQGGQPQHF.

The CDR3 DNA reads as TGTGCCAGTAGTATAGATCCGACAGGGAAGGTCGGGGAGCTGTTTTTT. Translating it yields CASSIDPTGKVGELFF. The chain uses TRBV19 and TRBJ2-2, with 7 bases lining up with TRBD1. This CDR3 is built from 16 residues. V gave up 0 bases and J gave up 7 bases; unmatched junction bases: 8. Germline assignment: CDR1 LNHDA and CDR2 SQIVND (reference sequence).

The rearrangement joins TRBV28 to TRBJ1-6, with D unclear. This CDR3 has 13 amino acids. With 7 bases removed from V and 9 bases from J, the gap between germline ends came to 13 bases. Germline lookup yields CDR1 MDHEN and CDR2 SYDVKM. The CDR3 DNA sequence: TGTGCCAGCAATCCTCAGTCTGGTTCACCCCTCCACTTT. Amino acid sequence: CASNPQSGSPLHF. The whole variable domain, filled in from reference TRBV28 and TRBJ1-6, reads DVKVTQSSRYLVKRTGEKVFLECVQDMDHENMFWYRQDPGLGLRLIYFSYDVKMKEKGDIPEGYSVSREKKERFSLILESASTNQTSMYLCASNPQSGSPLHFGNGTRLTVT.

The chain recombines TRBV6-6 with TRBJ2-4; D may be TRBD2 (7 bases). Per germline, CDR1 MNHNY and CDR2 SVGAGI (reference sequence). This CDR3 spans 14 amino acids. V lost 5 bases and J lost 9, with 17 bases in between. CDR3 sequence: CASSKGGTGSIQYF. CDR3 coding DNA: TGTGCCAGCAGTAAGGGGGGGACGGGCAGCATTCAGTACTTC.

The V call is TRBV5-1, the J call TRBJ1-1; unclear D gene. This CDR3 spans 14 amino acids. Trimming took off 3 bases at V and 3 bases at J, with 12 bases between the two ends. Germline values: CDR1 SGHRS, CDR2 YFSETQ. The CDR3 is CASSYTSTDTEAFF. The DNA of the CDR3 is TGCGCCAGCAGCTATACCTCTACTGACACTGAAGCTTTCTTT.

This clone appeared once. The V call is TRBV2, the J call TRBJ1-6; 7 positions agree with TRBD1. The V and J ends lost 8 bases and 0 bases, in that order; junction bases with no gene match: 7. The CDR3 has 16 residues. Germline V lookup: CDR1 SNHLY, CDR2 FYNNEI. The CDR3 is CASLWNRGSYNSPLHF. CDR3 sequence (DNA): TGTGCCAGCCTGTGGAACAGGGGCTCCTATAATTCACCCCTCCACTTT.

The rearrangement links TRBV5-5 to TRBJ2-1; 9 positions agree with TRBD1. The germline gives CDR1 SGHKS, CDR2 YYEKEE (reference sequence). The CDR3 totals 16 residues. The V and J ends lost 4 bases and 6 bases, in that order; junction bases with no gene match: 11. This CDR3 is CASSRQGGQGFNEQFF. The CDR3 DNA follows: TGTGCCAGCAGCCGACAGGGGGGACAGGGTTTCAATGAGCAGTTCTTC.

The chain carries TRBV18 and TRBJ1-1, with 7 bases that match TRBD1. V lost 3 bases and J lost 11; bases outside the gene matches: 18. CDR3 length: 16 amino acids. Germline V lookup: CDR1 KGHSH, CDR2 LQKENI. DNA of the CDR3: TGTGCCAGCTCACCGATTAAAGGGGGCATGGTCAAGTACGCTTTCTTT. Translation: CASSPIKGGMVKYAFF.

This clone was counted a single time. The V call is TRBV6-4, the J call TRBJ2-3; D call uncertain. Germline V gene sequence: CDR1 MRHNA, CDR2 SNTAGT. V gave up 0 bases and J gave up 0 bases, with 10 bases separating them. The CDR3 spans 16 residues. CDR3 sequence reads: CASSDSGRTSTDTQYF. The CDR3 region has the DNA TGTGCCAGCAGTGACTCGGGCAGAACTAGCACAGATACGCAGTATTTT.

The CDR3 sequence is CASSERAGNTGELFF. The CDR3 nucleotides are TGTGCCAGCAGCGAACGGGCGGGGAACACCGGGGAGCTGTTTTTT. This rearrangement joins TRBV7-2 to TRBJ2-2, with TRBD2 as a possible D gene (5 bases). CDR1 is SGHTA, CDR2 FQGNSA, per germline. Deletions cut 5 bases from V and 1 base from J, with 11 bases between. The CDR3 consists of 15 residues.

The J gene is TRBJ2-3, the V gene TRBV23-1, with D possibly matching TRBD1 (6 bases). TRBV23-1 is sorted into the ORF group, with uncertain function. V was cut by 7 bases and J by 2 bases, with 16 bases left in between. The CDR3 consists of 15 residues. In DNA form, the CDR3 reads TGCGCCAGCAAAAACAGGGCAACCACCACAGATACGCAGTATTTT. Translated, it gives CASKNRATTTDTQYF.

The V call is TRBV10-3, the J call TRBJ2-3, with D unclear. Deletions cut 6 bases from V and 8 bases from J, with 15 bases between. The CDR3 runs 13 residues. Germline loops: CDR1 ENHRY, CDR2 SYGVKD. This CDR3 reads CAIRTYVDFTQYF. CDR3 nucleotide sequence: TGTGCCATCAGGACGTATGTTGACTTTACGCAGTATTTT.

V and J are TRBV10-1 and TRBJ2-2; 8 nucleotides agree with TRBD2. Germline V gene data show CDR1 as WNHNN and CDR2 as SYGVQD (reference sequence). The CDR3 consists of 15 residues. The trim removed 2 bases at V and 6 bases at J, leaving 5 bases unmatched. CDR3 DNA sequence: TGCGCCAGCAGTGAGCGGGGGGGCCGGCCCGGGGAGCTGTTTTTT. Its protein is CASSERGGRPGELFF.

The V call is TRBV6-5, the J call TRBJ1-1; D is possibly TRBD1 (6 bases). CDR3 length: 16 amino acids. Trimming pared 1 base from V and 6 bases from J, leaving 18 bases between. Germline CDR1 MNHEY, CDR2 SVGAGI. In nucleotides, the CDR3 is TGTGCCAGCAGTTACTTGTTGCAGGGGCCGACGGCTGAAGCTTTCTTT. Protein product: CASSYLLQGPTAEAFF.

V gene TRBV7-2 combines with J gene TRBJ2-1, with 8 positions matching TRBD2. V lost 2 bases and J lost 8; bases outside the gene matches: 5. In germline, CDR1 is SGHTA, CDR2 FQGNSA. CDR3 length: 14 residues. CDR3 amino acids: CASSLPGGAHEQFF. In DNA form, the CDR3 reads TGTGCCAGCAGCTTACCCGGGGGGGCGCATGAGCAGTTCTTC.

The chain joins TRBV25-1 to TRBJ1-1, with D possibly TRBD1 on 5 matching bases. Germline V CDR1 and CDR2: MGHDK, SYGVNS. V lost 8 bases to trimming and J lost 2 bases, with 15 bases between them. This CDR3 comprises 14 residues. The CDR3 DNA reads TGTGCCAGCGTGGGATACGGGGGAAACACTGAAGCTTTCTTT. It is translated as CASVGYGGNTEAFF. The full variable domain, in which reference TRBV25-1 and TRBJ1-1 provide the parts outside the CDR3, is EADIYQTPRYLVIGTGKKITLECSQTMGHDKMYWYQQDPGMELHLIHYSYGVNSTEKGDLSSESTVSRIRTEHFPLTLESARPSHTSQYLCASVGYGGNTEAFFGQGTRLTVV.

The V and J genes are TRBV2 and TRBJ1-1, with 7 bases fitting TRBD1. The CDR3 runs 14 residues. Germline CDR1 reads SNHLY; CDR2 reads FYNNEI. V was pared by 6 bases and J by 0 bases, with 4 bases of the junction left unmatched. CDR3 sequence (DNA): TGTGCCAGCAGCGCCGGGACAGTGAACACTGAAGCTTTCTTT. Protein sequence: CASSAGTVNTEAFF.

The rearrangement links TRBV2 to TRBJ1-1; the D is unclear. This CDR3 spans 14 amino acids. The V end was cut by 1 base, the J end by 4 bases, with 10 bases between. The V gene's germline CDR1 is SNHLY and CDR2 FYNNEI. The CDR3, as DNA: TGTGCCAGCAGTGAAGAGAGCTTGAGCACTGAAGCTTTCTTT. This sequence encodes CASSEESLSTEAFF.

The chain employs TRBV5-1 and TRBJ2-7; D perhaps matches TRBD1 (6 bases). V lost 3 bases and J lost 2, with 12 bases in between. CDR3 length equals 14 residues. CDR1 and CDR2 (germline): SGHRS, YFSETQ. The CDR3 nucleotides read TGCGCCAGCAGCTCTGGACAGCACACCTACGAGCAGTACTTC. It yields the protein CASSSGQHTYEQYF. Looking up the rest from reference TRBV5-1 and TRBJ2-7 gives the full variable domain: KAGVTQTPRYLIKTRGQQVTLSCSPISGHRSVSWYQQTPGQGLQFLFEYFSETQRNKGNFPGRFSGRQFSNSRSEMNVSTLELGDSALYLCASSSGQHTYEQYFGPGTRLTVT.

The rearrangement links TRBV6-2 or TRBV6-3 to TRBJ1-5; unclear D gene. This CDR3 region has 14 residues. Germline V gene data show CDR1 as MNHEY and CDR2 as SVGEGT. V dropped 4 bases and J dropped 4 bases, with 11 bases sitting between them. CDR3 amino acids: CASSSQIPNQPQHF. In nucleotides, the CDR3 is TGTGCCAGCAGTTCACAGATACCTAATCAGCCCCAGCATTTT.

This clone was found once. The J gene is TRBJ2-2, the V gene TRBV5-5; perhaps TRBD1 as D (5 bases). Trimming left V 2 bases short and J 1 base short, with 12 bases between. The CDR3 totals 16 residues. Germline CDR1 SGHKS, CDR2 YYEKEE (reference sequence). CDR3 DNA: TGTGCCAGCAGCTTCCCCGGTCAGGGGAACACCGGGGAGCTGTTTTTT. This codes for CASSFPGQGNTGELFF.